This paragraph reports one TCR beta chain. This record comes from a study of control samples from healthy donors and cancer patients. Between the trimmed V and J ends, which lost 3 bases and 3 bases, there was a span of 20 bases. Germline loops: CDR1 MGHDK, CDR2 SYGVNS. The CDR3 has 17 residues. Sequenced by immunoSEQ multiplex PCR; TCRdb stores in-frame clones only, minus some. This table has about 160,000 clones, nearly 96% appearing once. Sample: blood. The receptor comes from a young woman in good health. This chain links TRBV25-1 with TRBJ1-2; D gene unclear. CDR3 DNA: TGTGCCAGCAGTGATACCAAATTCGGAGGGTATGACTATGGCTACACCTTC. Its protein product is CASSDTKFGGYDYGYTF.